The entry below describes one TCR beta chain. These data come from a study of blood T cell repertoires in COVID-19. Across the study: Sources were T cells, B-cell-depleted T cells, or PBMCs; the material itself was cDNA or gDNA.

The data were produced by immunoSEQ multiplex PCR, yet TCRdb's version contains in-frame clones alone and is incomplete. Of more than 200,000 clones in the sample, approximately 86% were seen once. This CDR3 has 11 amino acids. Per germline, CDR1 LGHDT and CDR2 YNNKEL (reference sequence). V lost 5 bases and J lost 3, with 5 bases in between. Participants had their cohort set by participant-reported clinical history. The chain recombines TRBV3-1 (or the pseudogene TRBV3-2) with TRBJ2-7, with D hard to call. The sequence came from a woman between 45 and 65 years old who had recovered from COVID-19. Input material: PBMCs or T cells enriched from blood (not recorded which). The CDR3: CASSFNYEQYF. CDR3 DNA: TGTGCCAGCAGCTTTAACTACGAGCAGTACTTC.